These T cell receptor beta chains were read from a single sample in a study of identical twins. TCRdb analysed the 5' RACE reads with MiXCR anew, one entry per CDR3 protein. The sample consists of 690,000 or so distinct CDR3 sequences, roughly 8% of them appearing once. These data are also associated with another study on yellow fever vaccine responses in identical twins.

The sequencing sample was made of PBMCs. Every receptor here comes from a young woman in good health. The CDR3 runs from the conserved cysteine through the conserved F or W. The order of the fields is V gene, J gene, clone size, D gene, CDR3 protein, CDR3 DNA. D genes are given only for firm matches. Only part of the rows carry a size: once, few, many, or a class if the clone is expanded.

V gene: TRBV29-1; J gene: TRBJ1-5; clone size: many; D gene: TRBD1; CDR3 protein: CSGTGGEGQPQHF; CDR3 DNA: TGCAGCGGTACAGGGGGCGAGGGTCAGCCCCAGCATTTT
V gene: TRBV6-6; J gene: TRBJ2-1; clone size: few; D gene: NA; CDR3 protein: CASSPVPNEQFF; CDR3 DNA: TGTGCCAGCAGCCCGGTTCCCAATGAGCAGTTCTTC
V gene: TRBV4-2; J gene: TRBJ2-3; clone size: NA; D gene: NA; CDR3 protein: CASSRAELNTDTQYF; CDR3 DNA: TGTGCCAGCAGCCGTGCGGAATTAAACACAGATACGCAGTATTTT
V gene: TRBV5-5; J gene: TRBJ2-5; clone size: few; D gene: NA; CDR3 protein: CASSLFLVETQYF; CDR3 DNA: TGTGCCAGCAGCTTGTTCTTGGTCGAGACCCAGTACTTC
V gene: TRBV20-1; J gene: TRBJ1-5; clone size: few; D gene: NA; CDR3 protein: CSARDRTDNSNQPQHF; CDR3 DNA: TGCAGTGCTAGAGATAGGACAGATAATAGCAATCAGCCCCAGCATTTT
V gene: TRBV7-8; J gene: TRBJ2-4; clone size: many; D gene: NA; CDR3 protein: CASSLPGAGKNIQYF; CDR3 DNA: TGTGCCAGCAGCTTGCCGGGGGCTGGCAAAAACATTCAGTACTTC
V gene: TRBV20-1; J gene: TRBJ2-1; clone size: few; D gene: TRBD2; CDR3 protein: CSASKGGSSYNEQFF; CDR3 DNA: TGCAGTGCTTCCAAGGGCGGGAGCTCCTACAATGAGCAGTTCTTC
V gene: TRBV25-1; J gene: TRBJ1-3; clone size: NA; D gene: NA; CDR3 protein: CATFDSGNTIYF; CDR3 DNA: TGTGCCACATTCGATTCTGGAAACACCATATATTTT
V gene: TRBV20-1; J gene: TRBJ1-2; clone size: many; D gene: TRBD1; CDR3 protein: CSARGSQGKDYGYTF; CDR3 DNA: TGCAGTGCTAGAGGCTCACAGGGGAAGGACTATGGCTACACCTTC
V gene: TRBV7-9; J gene: TRBJ2-7; clone size: NA; D gene: NA; CDR3 protein: CASSTINRYHEQYF; CDR3 DNA: TGTGCCAGCAGCACGATAAACAGGTACCACGAGCAGTACTTC
V gene: TRBV7-9; J gene: TRBJ2-3; clone size: NA; D gene: TRBD2; CDR3 protein: CASSSGRLASTDTQYF; CDR3 DNA: TGTGCCAGCAGCTCCGGGCGACTAGCAAGCACAGATACGCAGTATTTT
V gene: TRBV7-9; J gene: TRBJ2-2; clone size: NA; D gene: TRBD1; CDR3 protein: CASSPIDRGLSGELFF; CDR3 DNA: TGTGCCAGCAGCCCAATAGACAGGGGATTGTCCGGGGAGCTGTTTTTT
V gene: TRBV5-1; J gene: TRBJ2-2; clone size: NA; D gene: NA; CDR3 protein: CASSPIAGSPTGELFF; CDR3 DNA: TGCGCCAGCAGTCCAATTGCCGGGAGCCCCACCGGGGAGCTGTTTTTT
V gene: TRBV20-1; J gene: TRBJ1-1; clone size: many; D gene: NA; CDR3 protein: CSARDLAFF; CDR3 DNA: TGCAGTGCTAGAGATCTAGCTTTCTTT
V gene: TRBV5-1; J gene: TRBJ2-3; clone size: many; D gene: NA; CDR3 protein: CASSLGGAVNTDTQYF; CDR3 DNA: TGCGCCAGCAGCTTGGGGGGAGCGGTGAACACAGATACGCAGTATTTT
V gene: TRBV11-1; J gene: TRBJ2-6; clone size: NA; D gene: NA; CDR3 protein: CASSLFNGANVLTF; CDR3 DNA: TGTGCCAGCAGCTTATTTAACGGGGCCAACGTCCTGACTTTC
V gene: TRBV6-5; J gene: TRBJ1-1; clone size: NA; D gene: NA; CDR3 protein: CASSYRGESNTEAFF; CDR3 DNA: TGTGCCAGCAGTTACCGGGGAGAGTCGAACACTGAAGCTTTCTTT
V gene: TRBV5-1; J gene: TRBJ2-1; clone size: once; D gene: NA; CDR3 protein: CASSLFGGGSYNEQFF; CDR3 DNA: TGCGCCAGCAGCTTGTTCGGGGGCGGGTCCTACAATGAGCAGTTCTTC
V gene: TRBV4-3; J gene: TRBJ2-5; clone size: NA; D gene: NA; CDR3 protein: CASSQVTDSGETQYF; CDR3 DNA: TGCGCCAGCAGCCAAGTTACGGACAGCGGTGAGACCCAGTACTTC
V gene: TRBV7-6; J gene: TRBJ1-1; clone size: many; D gene: NA; CDR3 protein: CASSLTVNTEAFF; CDR3 DNA: TGTGCCAGCAGCTTAACAGTGAACACTGAAGCTTTCTTT
V gene: TRBV6-1; J gene: TRBJ2-4; clone size: NA; D gene: NA; CDR3 protein: CASSPRGTKNIQYF; CDR3 DNA: TGTGCCAGCAGTCCAAGGGGGACCAAAAACATTCAGTACTTC
V gene: TRBV5-1; J gene: TRBJ1-2; clone size: few; D gene: NA; CDR3 protein: CASSLGRAGYTF; CDR3 DNA: TGCGCCAGCAGCTTGGGCAGGGCTGGCTACACCTTC
V gene: TRBV20-1; J gene: TRBJ2-1; clone size: few; D gene: TRBD2; CDR3 protein: CSASGLAVYNEQFF; CDR3 DNA: TGCAGTGCTAGTGGGCTAGCGGTATACAATGAGCAGTTCTTC
V gene: TRBV7-2; J gene: TRBJ2-7; clone size: once; D gene: NA; CDR3 protein: CASSLGDLGTYEQNF; CDR3 DNA: TGTGCCAGCAGCTTAGGTGATTTGGGCACCTACGAGCAGAACTTC
V gene: TRBV10-3; J gene: TRBJ2-7; clone size: NA; D gene: NA; CDR3 protein: CAIRGSLPEQYF; CDR3 DNA: TGTGCCATCAGGGGGTCGCTCCCTGAGCAGTACTTC
V gene: TRBV7-9; J gene: TRBJ1-2; clone size: few; D gene: NA; CDR3 protein: CASSQPLKGVFDGYTF; CDR3 DNA: TGTGCCAGCAGCCAACCACTTAAGGGGGTTTTTGATGGCTACACCTTC
V gene: TRBV12-2; J gene: TRBJ2-3; clone size: NA; D gene: NA; CDR3 protein: CASRSDPLVLRMDTQYF; CDR3 DNA: TGTGCAAGTCGCTCCGACCCACTAGTCCTAAGAATGGATACGCAGTATTTT
V gene: TRBV19; J gene: TRBJ1-2; clone size: NA; D gene: TRBD1; CDR3 protein: CASSIAQGADGYTF; CDR3 DNA: TGTGCCAGTAGTATAGCACAGGGGGCGGATGGCTACACCTTC
V gene: TRBV6-2/TRBV6-3; J gene: TRBJ2-2; clone size: few; D gene: TRBD2; CDR3 protein: CASVRLAGAGELFF; CDR3 DNA: TGTGCCAGCGTAAGACTAGCGGGAGCCGGGGAGCTGTTTTTT
V gene: TRBV29-1; J gene: TRBJ2-7; clone size: NA; D gene: NA; CDR3 protein: CSARVASSYEQYF; CDR3 DNA: TGCAGCGCTCGGGTGGCGAGCTCCTACGAGCAGTACTTC
V gene: TRBV20-1; J gene: TRBJ1-2; clone size: few; D gene: TRBD1; CDR3 protein: CSAAESSGQYGYTF; CDR3 DNA: TGCAGTGCTGCGGAATCTTCGGGACAGTATGGCTACACCTTC
V gene: TRBV20-1; J gene: TRBJ2-2; clone size: NA; D gene: TRBD1; CDR3 protein: CSASGRDRGPGELFF; CDR3 DNA: TGCAGTGCTAGTGGGCGGGACAGGGGTCCCGGGGAGCTGTTTTTT
V gene: TRBV7-9; J gene: TRBJ1-5; clone size: NA; D gene: NA; CDR3 protein: CASRPLPGASNQPQHF; CDR3 DNA: TGTGCCAGCAGGCCTTTACCAGGGGCTTCCAATCAGCCCCAGCATTTT
V gene: TRBV27; J gene: TRBJ2-7; clone size: few; D gene: TRBD1; CDR3 protein: CASSLSGQGFYEQYF; CDR3 DNA: TGTGCCAGCAGTTTATCAGGACAGGGTTTCTACGAGCAGTACTTC
V gene: TRBV12-3/TRBV12-4; J gene: TRBJ2-7; clone size: NA; D gene: NA; CDR3 protein: CASRPGQGKVNEQYF; CDR3 DNA: TGTGCCAGCAGGCCCGGCCAGGGGAAGGTAAACGAGCAGTACTTC
V gene: TRBV12-3/TRBV12-4; J gene: TRBJ2-3; clone size: few; D gene: TRBD1; CDR3 protein: CASSLFAGTGGTDTQYF; CDR3 DNA: TGTGCCAGCAGTTTATTTGCCGGGACAGGGGGCACAGATACGCAGTATTTT
V gene: TRBV19; J gene: TRBJ2-3; clone size: NA; D gene: NA; CDR3 protein: CASSIENAGADTQYF; CDR3 DNA: TGTGCCAGTAGTATAGAGAACGCGGGCGCAGATACGCAGTATTTT
V gene: TRBV4-1; J gene: TRBJ2-5; clone size: few; D gene: NA; CDR3 protein: CASSQIGVQETQYF; CDR3 DNA: TGCGCCAGCAGCCAGATAGGGGTGCAAGAGACCCAGTACTTC